Shown below are 15 T cell receptor beta chains from a single sample sequenced in a study of vaccination and CD4 T cells after COVID-19 (dated by TCRdb to between 2021 and 2024). No antigen has been identified for these receptors. The sample's treatment or condition label is to be understood as: approximately 11-day PBMC culture with coronavirus spike peptide pools or control peptides (ViraFEST assay). Preparation of the library involved PCR. Reads for this sample came from an Illumina iSeq 100. TCR sequencing of DNA from cultured CD4+ T cells used the Oncomine TCR Beta short-read assay at the Johns Hopkins FTIC core. The public reads were reprocessed in TCRdb via fastp at Q25 and MiXCR, keeping in-frame beta chains. When rows share a CDR3 protein, they turn into one entry using the most common DNA and genes. The sample yields more than 14,000 distinct CDR3 sequences; about 41% were counted once. Roughly 8.7% of the sample comes from the top ten.

The source material was CD4+ T cells from blood, cultured in vitro. These receptors all stem from a human donor who had recovered from COVID-19.

This clonotype was counted once. In nucleotides, the CDR3 is TGTGCCAGTAGTTCAGGCCCCTACGAGCAGTACTTC. Protein: CASSSGPYEQYF. The genes are TRBV19 and TRBJ2-7; D is ambiguous. The CDR3 contains 12 residues. V gave up 5 bases and J gave up 2 bases, with 7 bases separating them. Per the germline V gene, CDR1 is LNHDA and CDR2 is SQIVND (reference sequence).

This clonotype was recorded only once. This chain connects TRBV21-1 to TRBJ2-7; no DNA check was done on the table's D call, TRBD1. TRBV21-1 is recorded as a pseudogene. There are 20 residues in the CDR3. In DNA form, the CDR3 reads TGTGCCAGCAGCAAAATGAGGGGACATCACCCCCGCCAGGCAAGCTACGAGCAGTACTTC. Encoded protein: CASSKMRGHHPRQASYEQYF.

The chain is built from TRBV9 and TRBJ1-5; D is ambiguous. V lost 4 bases, J lost 0 bases, and 11 bases lay in between. Per the germline V gene, CDR1 is SGDLS and CDR2 is YYNGEE. The CDR3 loop spans 15 amino acids. The CDR3 loop reads CASSPRGDSNQPQHF. CDR3 DNA: TGTGCCAGCAGCCCTCGTGGAGATAGCAATCAGCCCCAGCATTTT.

V is TRBV18 and J is TRBJ2-3; D is ambiguous. The CDR3 length is 15 residues. Germline V gene data show CDR1 as KGHSH and CDR2 as LQKENI. Trimming removed 6 bases at V and 0 bases at J, with 13 bases between. The chain's CDR3 is CASSLVPGSTDTQYF. The CDR3, as DNA: TGTGCCAGCTCCCTTGTGCCGGGTAGCACAGATACGCAGTATTTT.

This clonotype was seen once. This chain joins TRBV7-9 and TRBJ1-4; D gene uncertain. The CDR3 has 15 residues. Germline CDR1 is SEHNR and CDR2 is FQNEAQ (reference sequence). Trimming stripped 4 bases from V and 0 bases from J, with 9 bases between. In DNA, the CDR3 is TGTGCCAGCAGCTCGGACGGTGCAACTAATGAAAAACTGTTTTTT. Its translation is CASSSDGATNEKLFF. The entire variable domain, with the rest obtained from reference TRBV7-9 and TRBJ1-4, is as follows: DTGVSQNPRHKITKRGQNVTFRCDPISEHNRLYWYRQTLGQGPEFLTYFQNEAQLEKSRLLSDRFSAERPKGSFSTLEIQRTEQGDSAMYLCASSSDGATNEKLFFGSGTQLSVL.

This chain links TRBV2 with TRBJ1-6, with no clear D. The CDR3 spans 15 residues. Germline V gene lookup returns CDR1 SNHLY and CDR2 FYNNEI. V lost 7 bases and J lost 0, with 10 bases in between. This chain's CDR3 is CASMRESSYNSPLHF. The CDR3 nucleotides read TGTGCCAGCATGAGGGAGAGCTCCTATAATTCACCCCTCCACTTT.

The rearrangement links TRBV27 to TRBJ2-7, with 10 bases lining up with TRBD1. This CDR3 is 14 amino acids long. With V trimmed by 5 bases and J by 3 bases, 4 bases remained unmatched. The V gene's germline CDR1 is MNHEY and CDR2 SMNVEV (reference sequence). The CDR3 DNA sequence: TGTGCCAGCAGTCCGCGGACAGGGGGCTACGAGCAGTACTTC. It is translated as CASSPRTGGYEQYF.

There are a few counts of this clonotype. V and J are TRBV11-2 and TRBJ2-7; weak D call: TRBD1 (5 bases). The CDR3 spans 14 residues. CDR1 and CDR2 (germline): SGHAT, FQNNGV. Trimming removed 2 bases from V and 1 base from J, with 9 bases in between. The CDR3 region has the DNA TGTGCCAGCAGCTTATCCAGGGCGTCCTACGAGCAGTACTTC. This encodes CASSLSRASYEQYF.

In this sample, this clonotype turned up a few times. The chain combines TRBV5-1 with TRBJ1-1; D may be TRBD1 (5 bases). The V end was cut by 4 bases, the J end by 1 base, with 8 bases between. The CDR3 sequence is 13 residues long. Germline V gene data show CDR1 as SGHRS and CDR2 as YFSETQ. CDR3 coding DNA: TGCGCCAGCAGCGATCAGGGGAACACTGAAGCTTTCTTT. Encoded protein: CASSDQGNTEAFF.

The gene calls are TRBV27 and TRBJ1-5, with D possibly TRBD1 on 6 matching bases. Germline V gives CDR1 MNHEY, CDR2 SMNVEV (reference sequence). Trimming took off 3 bases at V and 6 bases at J, with 9 bases between the two ends. The CDR3 length is 13 residues. The CDR3 bases are TGTGCCAGCAGTTTCAGGGGAGTTCAGCCCCAGCATTTT. This encodes CASSFRGVQPQHF.

The chain links TRBV12-3 or TRBV12-4 to TRBJ1-3; TRBD1 is a possible D gene (5 bases). This CDR3 region has 14 residues. Trimming took 5 bases from V and 4 from J, leaving 12 bases between them. The CDR3, as DNA: TGTGCCAGCAGTACCGGGACGACCGGAAACACCATATATTTT. Translation gives CASSTGTTGNTIYF.

This clonotype has a handful of counts. The chain uses TRBV10-1 and TRBJ2-2; 7 bases match TRBD2. V gave up 6 bases and J gave up 5 bases; unmatched junction bases: 3. Germline V CDR1 and CDR2: WNHNN, SYGVQD (reference sequence). This CDR3 is built from 13 residues. The CDR3 nucleotides are TGCGCCAGCAGATTCGGGGGGACCGGGGAGCTGTTTTTT. Protein sequence: CASRFGGTGELFF.

The chain carries TRBV7-6 and TRBJ2-5, with TRBD1 identical over 7 bases. The CDR3 has 17 amino acids. Germline V CDR1 and CDR2: SGHVS, FNYEAQ. J lost 5 bases, V lost 1 base, and 13 bases had no gene match. CDR3 region: CASSLEPGGSPRETQYF. CDR3 bases: TGTGCCAGCAGCTTAGAACCAGGGGGTTCCCCCCGGGAGACCCAGTACTTC.

This chain's CDR3 is CASSPRSGSDEQYF. CDR3 coding DNA: TGTGCCAGCAGCCCCCGTAGCGGGAGCGACGAGCAGTACTTC. The V gene is TRBV27, the J gene TRBJ2-7, with 9 bases that match TRBD2. The CDR3 has 14 residues. Germline CDR1 is MNHEY and CDR2 is SMNVEV (reference sequence). The V and J ends lost 6 bases and 5 bases, in that order; junction bases with no gene match: 8.

The chain employs TRBV7-8 and TRBJ1-3; D unresolved. In germline, CDR1 is SGHVS, CDR2 FQNEAQ. Trimming pared 4 bases from V and 4 bases from J, leaving 14 bases between. The CDR3 extends over 15 amino acids. The CDR3 nucleotides read TGTGCCAGCAGCTCGGGGATAGGGTCCGGAAACACCATATATTTT. Protein sequence: CASSSGIGSGNTIYF.